This TCR beta chain derives from a study of shared clonotypes between healthy human individuals. Study at large: The study drew on two women and a few men aged 18 to 49 as donors.

About this clone itself: Its antigen is not known.

Findings and caveats of the study: An anticipated effect of sequencing depth on clonotype sharing among donors was recognized.

Clones were read by immunoSEQ multiplex PCR, and TCRdb kept only the in-frame ones, dropping some. The sample has around 1 million clones, over 75% seen once. Memory CD4+ cells were the fraction left after CD45RA+ naive selection. V gave up 1 base and J gave up 6 bases; unmatched junction bases: 6. The CDR3 consists of 15 residues. Per the germline V gene, CDR1 is SGHNT and CDR2 is YYREEE (reference sequence). This receptor was identified in a man younger than 35 in good health. Sequencing was performed on memory CD4+ T cells sorted from blood. Subset noted: CD45RA-negative fraction. This chain links TRBV5-4 with TRBJ2-7; TRBD1 matches at 11 bases. The CDR3: CASSLSGTGGAEQYF. The CDR3 nucleotides read TGTGCCAGCAGCTTGTCGGGGACAGGGGGTGCCGAGCAGTACTTC.